Shown below are 2 T cell receptor beta chains from a single sample sequenced in a study of control samples from healthy donors and cancer patients. Assay used: immunoSEQ multiplex PCR; TCRdb lists only in-frame clones, some missing. The sample holds over 15,000 clones, about 89% seen once. Sample: PBMCs. All receptors derive from a woman aged 70-85 years with colorectal cancer.

The genes are TRBV7-3 and TRBJ2-1; D gene uncertain. The CDR3 runs 13 residues. The germline V and J ends were trimmed by 1 base and 7 bases, with 8 bases remaining between them. Germline CDR1 SGHTA, CDR2 FQGTGA. CDR3 coding DNA: TGTGCCAGCAGCTTAAGGGGTAAGAATGAGCAGTTCTTC. Translating gives CASSLRGKNEQFF.

V is TRBV2 and J is TRBJ2-2; tentatively, D is TRBD1 or TRBD2 (5 bases each). The CDR3 runs to 12 residues. V lost 5 bases to trimming and J lost 10 bases, with 11 bases between them. Germline V gene lookup returns CDR1 SNHLY and CDR2 FYNNEI. The CDR3 is CASSPGPKELFF. The DNA of the CDR3 is TGTGCCAGCAGTCCGGGACCCAAGGAGCTGTTTTTT.